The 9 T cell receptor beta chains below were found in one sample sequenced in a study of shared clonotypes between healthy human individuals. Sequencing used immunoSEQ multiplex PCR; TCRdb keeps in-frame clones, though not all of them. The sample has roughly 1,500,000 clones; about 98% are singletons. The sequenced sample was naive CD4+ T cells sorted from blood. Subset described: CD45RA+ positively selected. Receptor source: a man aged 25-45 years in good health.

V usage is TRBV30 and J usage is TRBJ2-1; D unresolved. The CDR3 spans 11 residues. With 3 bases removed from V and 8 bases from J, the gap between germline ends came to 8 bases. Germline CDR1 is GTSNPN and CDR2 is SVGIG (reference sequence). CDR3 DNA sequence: TGTGCCTGGAGACTTGGGCATGAGCAGTTCTTC. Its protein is CAWRLGHEQFF.

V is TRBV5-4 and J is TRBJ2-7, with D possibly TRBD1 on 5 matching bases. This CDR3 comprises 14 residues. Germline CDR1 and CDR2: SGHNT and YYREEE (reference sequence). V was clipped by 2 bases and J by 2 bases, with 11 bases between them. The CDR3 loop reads CASSFSDTAYEQYF. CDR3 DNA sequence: TGTGCCAGCAGCTTCTCGGACACAGCCTACGAGCAGTACTTC.

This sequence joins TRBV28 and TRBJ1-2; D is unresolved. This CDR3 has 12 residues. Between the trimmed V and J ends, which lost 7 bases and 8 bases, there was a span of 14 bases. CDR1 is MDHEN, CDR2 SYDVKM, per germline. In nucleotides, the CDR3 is TGTGCCAGCAAGGAGGGTATAAGGGGCTACACCTTC. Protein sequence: CASKEGIRGYTF.

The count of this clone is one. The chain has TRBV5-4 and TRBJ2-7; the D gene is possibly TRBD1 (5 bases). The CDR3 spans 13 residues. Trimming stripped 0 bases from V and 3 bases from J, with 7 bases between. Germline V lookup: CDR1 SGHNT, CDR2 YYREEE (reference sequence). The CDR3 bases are TGTGCCAGCAGCTTGGGACAGTACTACGAGCAGTACTTC. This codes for CASSLGQYYEQYF. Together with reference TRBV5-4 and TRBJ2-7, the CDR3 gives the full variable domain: ETGVTQSPTHLIKTRGQQVTLRCSSQSGHNTVSWYQQALGQGPQFIFQYYREEENGRGNFPPRFSGLQFPNYSSELNVNALELDDSALYLCASSLGQYYEQYFGPGTRLTVT.

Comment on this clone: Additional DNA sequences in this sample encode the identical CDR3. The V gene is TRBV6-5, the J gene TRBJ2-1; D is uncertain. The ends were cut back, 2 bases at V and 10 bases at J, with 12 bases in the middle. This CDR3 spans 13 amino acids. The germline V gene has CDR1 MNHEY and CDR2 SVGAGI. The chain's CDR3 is CASSYPALGEQFF. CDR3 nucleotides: TGTGCCAGCAGTTACCCCGCATTAGGCGAGCAGTTCTTC.

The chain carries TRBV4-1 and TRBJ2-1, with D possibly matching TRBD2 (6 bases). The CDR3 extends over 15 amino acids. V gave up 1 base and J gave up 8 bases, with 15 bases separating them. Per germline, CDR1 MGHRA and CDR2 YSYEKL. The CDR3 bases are TGCGCCAGCAGCCAAGTTCTAGCGCAATCGGATGAGCAGTTCTTC. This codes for CASSQVLAQSDEQFF.

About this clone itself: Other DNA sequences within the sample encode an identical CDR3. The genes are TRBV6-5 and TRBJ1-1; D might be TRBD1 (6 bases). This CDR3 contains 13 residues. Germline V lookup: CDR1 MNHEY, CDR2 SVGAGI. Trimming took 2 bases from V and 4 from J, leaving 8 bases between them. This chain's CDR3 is CASSYRGITEAFF. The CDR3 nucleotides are TGTGCCAGCAGTTACAGGGGGATCACTGAAGCTTTCTTT.

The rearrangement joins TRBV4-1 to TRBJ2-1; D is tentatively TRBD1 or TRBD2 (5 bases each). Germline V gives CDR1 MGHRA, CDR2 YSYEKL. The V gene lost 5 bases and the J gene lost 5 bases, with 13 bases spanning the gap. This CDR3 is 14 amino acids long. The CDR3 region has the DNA TGCGCCAGCAGCGTCCGGGGACCTAACAATGAGCAGTTCTTC. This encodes CASSVRGPNNEQFF.

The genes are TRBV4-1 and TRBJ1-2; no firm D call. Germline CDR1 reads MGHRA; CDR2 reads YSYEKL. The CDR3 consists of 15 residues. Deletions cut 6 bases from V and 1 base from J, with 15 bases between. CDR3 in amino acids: CASSGSMAFNYGYTF. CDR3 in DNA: TGCGCCAGCAGTGGGAGTATGGCATTTAACTATGGCTACACCTTC.